Below, one TCR beta chain is given with its context. In the study's own analysis: Amplification from reference gene primers served as the basis for estimated nucleated cell counts. The assay was immunoSEQ multiplex PCR, and TCRdb's table has in-frame clones only and misses some. V and J calls and clone size are given by that table; D and trimming were obtained from the DNA. This table holds about 290,000 clones, approximately 80% found once. The data originate from a study of blood T cell repertoires in COVID-19. Looking at the study overall: Sites across the United States, Italy and Spain contributed samples from acute and convalescent COVID-19. The analysed material was cDNA or gDNA that came from T cells, B-cell-depleted T cells, or PBMCs.

V was pared by 5 bases and J by 0 bases, with 3 bases of the junction left unmatched. Germline V gives CDR1 SGHTA, CDR2 FQGNSA. The CDR3 loop spans 14 amino acids. Material: peripheral blood. The sequence was collected from a woman aged 45 to 65 with active or convalescent COVID-19. The chain couples TRBV7-2 to TRBJ2-7; 8 bases align to TRBD2. CDR3 sequence (DNA): TGTGCCAGCAGCACGGGGGGGAGCTCCTACGAGCAGTACTTC. It codes for CASSTGGSSYEQYF.